These T cell receptor beta chains were read from a single sample in a study of blood T cell repertoires in COVID-19. Data came from immunoSEQ multiplex PCR; TCRdb stores just in-frame clones and leaves some out. The data show 200,000 to 250,000 clones, with 80% to 90% seen just once and more than 4.5% held by the top ten. The specimen was peripheral blood. The receptors derive from a woman aged 55 to 70 who had recovered from COVID-19. Each CDR3 is given with its conserved first and last residue. D genes are given only for firm matches. Size is omitted from some rows. Given values are once, few, many or a class for expanded clones.

j_call | clone_size | v_call | cdr3_length | d_call | cdr3_nt | cdr3_aa
TRBJ2-3 | NA | TRBV29-1 | 13 | NA | TGCAGCGTTGCCGGGGGACCACCAGATACGCAGTATTTT | CSVAGGPPDTQYF
TRBJ1-5 | NA | TRBV2 | 15 | NA | TGTGCCAGCAGTGAAGAAGCGGGGGCCTTTCAGCCCCAGCATTTT | CASSEEAGAFQPQHF
TRBJ2-4 | once | TRBV9 | 13 | NA | TGTGCCAGCAGCACACCGGGGTATGGCATTCAGTACTTC | CASSTPGYGIQYF
TRBJ2-4 | NA | TRBV5-1 | 16 | NA | TGCGCCAGCAGCACCGGGACAGCGGGGGACAAAAACATTCAGTACTTC | CASSTGTAGDKNIQYF
TRBJ2-5 | NA | TRBV6-2/TRBV6-3 | 13 | NA | TGTGCCAGCAGCCCACAGGGTGCGGAGACCCAGTACTTC | CASSPQGAETQYF
TRBJ2-4 | NA | TRBV6-2/TRBV6-3 | 16 | NA | TGTGCCAGCAGTGCCGGGGGAGTACTAGCCAAAAACATTCAGTACTTC | CASSAGGVLAKNIQYF
TRBJ2-1 | NA | TRBV3-1/TRBV3-2 | 20 | TRBD2 | TGTGCCAGCAGCCCCGAGCGTGGAGCGGGGGGTCAAGACCGCTACAATGAGCAGTTCTTC | CASSPERGAGGQDRYNEQFF
TRBJ2-5 | NA | TRBV24-1 | 15 | TRBD1 | TGTGCCACCAGTGATGCCGGGACAGGGACAGAGACCCAGTACTTC | CATSDAGTGTETQYF
TRBJ1-6 | NA | TRBV5-1 | 15 | TRBD1 | TGCGCCAGCAGAGGAAGGGGGCTCGCCGATTCACCCCTCCACTTT | CASRGRGLADSPLHF
TRBJ1-4 | NA | TRBV5-1 | 15 | TRBD1 | TGCGCCAGCAGTTCGGGACAGGGCCCTAATGAAAAACTGTTTTTT | CASSSGQGPNEKLFF
TRBJ1-2 | few | TRBV27 | 12 | NA | TGTGCCAGCAGTCCGGACTTGGTTGGCTACACCTTC | CASSPDLVGYTF
TRBJ1-5 | NA | TRBV27 | 15 | NA | TGTGCCAGCAGTTTATCAACGGGAACGAATCAGCCCCAGCATTTT | CASSLSTGTNQPQHF
TRBJ2-1 | NA | TRBV7-2 | 16 | NA | TGTGCCAGCAGCCCGAGCGGGCTTCCCTCCTACAATGAGCAGTTCTTC | CASSPSGLPSYNEQFF
TRBJ2-3 | NA | TRBV3-1/TRBV3-2 | 15 | NA | TGTGCCAGCAGCCTCAGCGGTGGGTTCACAGATACGCAGTATTTT | CASSLSGGFTDTQYF
TRBJ1-1 | few | TRBV18 | 14 | TRBD1 | TGTGCCAGCTCCCCGGAGACAGGGCAAGGTGAAGCTTTCTTT | CASSPETGQGEAFF
TRBJ1-2 | NA | TRBV6-5 | 13 | NA | TGTGCCAGCAGTTACCCGGCAGGGGATGGCTACACCTTC | CASSYPAGDGYTF
TRBJ2-1 | NA | TRBV7-8 | 18 | TRBD2 | TGTGCCAGCAGCACGCGGACTAGCGGGCCGAGCTCCTACAATGAGCAGTTCTTC | CASSTRTSGPSSYNEQFF
TRBJ2-3 | NA | TRBV9 | 16 | NA | TGTGCCAGCAGCGTAGGCCCGCAGGTGAGCACAGATACGCAGTATTTT | CASSVGPQVSTDTQYF